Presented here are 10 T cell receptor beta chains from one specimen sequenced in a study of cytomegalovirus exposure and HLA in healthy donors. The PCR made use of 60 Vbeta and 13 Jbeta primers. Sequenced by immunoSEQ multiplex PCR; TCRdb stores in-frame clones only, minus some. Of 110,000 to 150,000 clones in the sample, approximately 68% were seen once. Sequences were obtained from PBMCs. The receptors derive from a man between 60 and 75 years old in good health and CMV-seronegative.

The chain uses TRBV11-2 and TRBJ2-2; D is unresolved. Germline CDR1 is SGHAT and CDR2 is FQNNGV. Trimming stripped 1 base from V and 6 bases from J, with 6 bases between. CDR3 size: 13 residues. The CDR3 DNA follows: TGTGCCAGCAGCTTAGGCCTACCCGGGGAGCTGTTTTTT. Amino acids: CASSLGLPGELFF.

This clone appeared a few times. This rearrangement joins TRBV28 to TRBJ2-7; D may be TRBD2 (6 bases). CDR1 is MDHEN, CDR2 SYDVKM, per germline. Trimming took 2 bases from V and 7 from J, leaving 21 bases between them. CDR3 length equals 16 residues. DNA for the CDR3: TGTGCCAGCAGTTTACCGTATAGCGGAGCAGGGTGGGAGCAGTACTTC. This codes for CASSLPYSGAGWEQYF. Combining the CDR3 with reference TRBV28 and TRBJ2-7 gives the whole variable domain DVKVTQSSRYLVKRTGEKVFLECVQDMDHENMFWYRQDPGLGLRLIYFSYDVKMKEKGDIPEGYSVSREKKERFSLILESASTNQTSMYLCASSLPYSGAGWEQYFGPGTRLTVT.

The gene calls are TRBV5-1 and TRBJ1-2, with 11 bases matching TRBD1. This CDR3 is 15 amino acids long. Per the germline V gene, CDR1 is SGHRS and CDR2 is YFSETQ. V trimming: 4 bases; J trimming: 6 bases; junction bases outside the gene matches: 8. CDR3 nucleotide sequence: TGCGCCAGCAGCGTGAGGACAGGGGGCGCCGATGGCTACACCTTC. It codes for CASSVRTGGADGYTF. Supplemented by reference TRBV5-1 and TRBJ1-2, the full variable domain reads KAGVTQTPRYLIKTRGQQVTLSCSPISGHRSVSWYQQTPGQGLQFLFEYFSETQRNKGNFPGRFSGRQFSNSRSEMNVSTLELGDSALYLCASSVRTGGADGYTFGSGTRLTVV.

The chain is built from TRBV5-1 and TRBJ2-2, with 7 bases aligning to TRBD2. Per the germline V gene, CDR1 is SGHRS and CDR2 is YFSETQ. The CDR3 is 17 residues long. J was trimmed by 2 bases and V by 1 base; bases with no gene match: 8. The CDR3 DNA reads TGCGCCAGCAGCTTGAAAAGCGGGGCTAGAAACACCGGGGAGCTGTTTTTT. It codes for CASSLKSGARNTGELFF.

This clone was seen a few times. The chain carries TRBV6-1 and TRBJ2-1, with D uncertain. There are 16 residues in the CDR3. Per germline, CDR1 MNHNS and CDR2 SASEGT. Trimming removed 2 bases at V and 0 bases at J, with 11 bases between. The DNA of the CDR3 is TGTGCCAGCAGTGAAAGACTTCCGAGCTCCTACAATGAGCAGTTCTTC. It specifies CASSERLPSSYNEQFF.

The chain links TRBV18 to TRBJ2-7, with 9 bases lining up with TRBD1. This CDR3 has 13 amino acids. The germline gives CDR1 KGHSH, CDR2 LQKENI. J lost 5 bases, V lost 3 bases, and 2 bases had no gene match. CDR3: CASSPGQGNEQYF. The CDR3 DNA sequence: TGTGCCAGCTCACCGGGACAGGGTAACGAGCAGTACTTC.

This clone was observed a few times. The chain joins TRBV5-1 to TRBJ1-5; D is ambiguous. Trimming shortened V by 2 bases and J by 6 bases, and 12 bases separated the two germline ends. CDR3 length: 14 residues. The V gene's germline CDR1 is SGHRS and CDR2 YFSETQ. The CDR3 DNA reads TGCGCCAGCAGCTTCGGGGATAGAGGTCAGCCCCAGCATTTT. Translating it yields CASSFGDRGQPQHF.

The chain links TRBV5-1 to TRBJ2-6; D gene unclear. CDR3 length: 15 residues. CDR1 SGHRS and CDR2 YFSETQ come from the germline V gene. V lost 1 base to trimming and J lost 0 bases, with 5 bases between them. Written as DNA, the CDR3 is TGCGCCAGCAGCTTGTTCCACTCTGGGGCCAACGTCCTGACTTTC. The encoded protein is CASSLFHSGANVLTF.

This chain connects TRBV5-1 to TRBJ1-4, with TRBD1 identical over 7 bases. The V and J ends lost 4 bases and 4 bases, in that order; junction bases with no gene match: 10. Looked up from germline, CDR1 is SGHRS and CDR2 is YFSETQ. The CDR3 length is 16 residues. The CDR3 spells CASSRVTGSLNEKLFF. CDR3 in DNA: TGCGCCAGCAGCCGAGTGACAGGGTCCCTTAATGAAAAACTGTTTTTT.

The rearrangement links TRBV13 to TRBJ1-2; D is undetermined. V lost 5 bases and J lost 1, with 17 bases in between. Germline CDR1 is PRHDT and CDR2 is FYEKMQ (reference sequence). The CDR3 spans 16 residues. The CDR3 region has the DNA TGTGCCAGCAGCCCCCGGGATGCCGGGGATAACTATGGCTACACCTTC. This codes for CASSPRDAGDNYGYTF.